Sequencing of this T cell receptor (beta chain) was carried out in a study of cytomegalovirus exposure and HLA in healthy donors. On the study more broadly: Samples from HLA-typed donors yielded 65 million to 85 million unique TCRs in an early data release. The Caucasian-associated ancestry cluster held less than 85% of some 420 genotyped donors. The study's findings and limits: According to the study, about 180 TCR beta chains were cytomegalovirus-associated. Within an earlier analysis, most TCR beta V segments proved productive either about 87% or about 30% of the time.

A word on this clone: The antigen is not known.

60 Vbeta and 13 Jbeta primers were used in PCR. The assay was immunoSEQ multiplex PCR, and TCRdb's table has in-frame clones only and misses some. The sample yields 150,000 to 200,000 clones, 65% to 75% seen once. Sequencing was carried out using PBMCs. The origin of this receptor is a girl aged 5 to 17 in good health and CMV-seronegative.

Here the CDR3 reads CASSLAGGGPYEQYF. The DNA for the CDR3 is TGTGCCAGCAGCTTAGCGGGGGGTGGCCCCTACGAGCAGTACTTC. The rearrangement links TRBV7-9 to TRBJ2-7; possible D gene TRBD2, 6 bases. The CDR3 is 15 residues long. V dropped 0 bases and J dropped 2 bases, with 11 bases sitting between them. In germline, CDR1 is SEHNR, CDR2 FQNEAQ (reference sequence).